This T cell receptor beta chain was obtained from a study of T cell responses to AZD1222 COVID-19 vaccine. General observations from the study: Donors were chiefly white British, with a greater number of females, and clonal diversity was perhaps underestimated. There were vaccine-associated CD4 TCRs across spike, dominant at 160-218 and 743-854.

Repertoires were generated with immunoSEQ multiplex PCR, while TCRdb's copy carries only in-frame clones and drops some. Here the sample spans 110,000 or so clones, approximately 86% being singletons. Germline CDR1 and CDR2: MNHEY and SVGAGI. V was trimmed by 8 bases and J by 5 bases, leaving 15 bases between them. The CDR3 spans 13 residues. Worth noting for this clone: The antigen remains unidentified.

J is TRBJ1-2 and V is TRBV6-5; tentatively, D is TRBD1 (6 bases). This receptor was taken from an adult who received the AZD1222 COVID-19 vaccine. Here the sequenced sample was peripheral blood, taken 28 days after the second AZD1222 dose. In DNA form, the CDR3 reads TGTGCCAGCTCGGGGGGCGCGGAGTATGGCTACACCTTC. Amino acids: CASSGGAEYGYTF.